This TCR beta chain was sequenced during a study of response to subunit inactivated influenza vaccine. Whole-study findings and limits: New T cells are recruited in small numbers by each seasonal influenza vaccination, according to the authors' suggestion.

One entry per CDR3 protein results from TCRdb running MiXCR on the RT-PCR reads. The sample lists more than 400,000 distinct CDR3 sequences, under 8.5% occurring once. This clonotype was seen ten or more times. Its antigen is not known. This receptor was taken from a man in his fifties or sixties who received an inactivated influenza vaccine. The specimen was PBMCs from blood, collected around 2 years after vaccination.

CDR3 in amino acids: CATSDSGQGGLGYTF. In nucleotides, the CDR3 is TGTGCCACCAGTGATTCGGGACAGGGGGGCCTTGGCTACACCTTC. The chain joins TRBV24-1 to TRBJ1-2; 11 bases agree with TRBD1. The CDR3 covers 15 residues. Trimming cost V 2 bases and J 7 bases; bases outside gene matches: 5. Germline lookup yields CDR1 KGHDR and CDR2 SFDVKD.